A single sample is the source of the 8 T cell receptor beta chains below, sequenced in a study of cytotoxic CD8 clonotypes in ibrutinib-treated CLL. Profiled with immunoSEQ multiplex PCR; TCRdb holds only in-frame clones, not every one. The sample shows 150,000 or so clones, about 88% of them seen only once. The specimen comprised PBMCs, sampled at disease progression, from a patient treated with ibrutinib. The source is a human donor with chronic lymphocytic leukemia.

The chain has TRBV9 and TRBJ2-1; 8 nucleotides agree with TRBD1. Trimming removed 6 bases from V and 7 bases from J; junction bases left unmatched: 21. The CDR3 is 18 amino acids. The germline gives CDR1 SGDLS, CDR2 YYNGEE. The CDR3 protein is CASNPLEDRERNKNEQFF. In DNA, the CDR3 is TGTGCCAGCAACCCCTTGGAGGACAGGGAACGGAACAAGAATGAGCAGTTCTTC.

Only one count was recorded for this clone. V usage is TRBV6-6 and J usage is TRBJ2-2, with D unresolved. The germline CDR1 and CDR2 sequences are MNHNY and SVGAGI (reference sequence). The CDR3 consists of 14 residues. The V gene lost 5 bases and the J gene lost 1 base, with 8 bases spanning the gap. This CDR3 reads CASSGDRNTGELFF. The CDR3 DNA is TGTGCCAGCAGTGGCGATAGGAACACCGGGGAGCTGTTTTTT.

The gene calls are TRBV28 and TRBJ2-7; 9 bases are a match to TRBD2. Trimming took 3 bases from V and 2 from J; bases not matched to a gene: 8. CDR1 and CDR2 from the germline V gene are MDHEN and SYDVKM. This CDR3 is built from 16 residues. The CDR3 spells CASSLASAGGAYEQYF. CDR3 nucleotide sequence: TGTGCCAGCAGTTTGGCGTCGGCGGGAGGGGCCTACGAGCAGTACTTC.

V and J are TRBV11-2 and TRBJ2-7; D ambiguous. The CDR3 contains 14 residues. Germline lookup yields CDR1 SGHAT and CDR2 FQNNGV. With 10 bases removed from V and 2 bases from J, the gap between germline ends came to 18 bases. The CDR3, as DNA: TGTGCCACCTCCTTTGAGCACCACCCCTACGAGCAGTACTTC. This sequence encodes CATSFEHHPYEQYF.

The chain carries TRBV2 and TRBJ2-7; D is perhaps TRBD1 (6 bases). V dropped 6 bases and J dropped 4 bases, with 16 bases sitting between them. The CDR3 is made up of 14 amino acids. Germline V gene sequence: CDR1 SNHLY, CDR2 FYNNEI. In nucleotides, the CDR3 is TGTGCCAGCAGGAAGGGGGAAGCTGGTTACGAGCAGTACTTC. This encodes CASRKGEAGYEQYF.

The gene calls are TRBV27 and TRBJ2-6; the D is unclear. The CDR3 sequence is 16 residues long. Germline values: CDR1 MNHEY, CDR2 SMNVEV (reference sequence). Trimming pared 3 bases from V and 0 bases from J, leaving 9 bases between. CDR3 sequence reads: CASSFRPSSGANVLTF. DNA for the CDR3: TGTGCCAGCAGTTTCAGGCCGAGCTCTGGGGCCAACGTCCTGACTTTC.

This sequence joins TRBV5-1 and TRBJ1-1; D possibly corresponds to TRBD1 (5 bases). The CDR3 contains 16 residues. Trimming cost V 4 bases and J 4 bases, with 20 bases left between them. Looked up from germline, CDR1 is SGHRS and CDR2 is YFSETQ. This chain's CDR3 is CASSTGSGTLVTEAFF. DNA of the CDR3: TGCGCCAGCAGCACTGGGTCAGGGACCTTAGTCACTGAAGCTTTCTTT.

This clone was counted only a few times. The V gene is TRBV10-3, the J gene TRBJ2-7; TRBD1 agrees at 7 bases. Trimming at V came to 9 bases and at J to 4 bases, leaving 12 bases not matched to a gene. CDR3 length: 14 residues. Germline assignment: CDR1 ENHRY and CDR2 SYGVKD. The CDR3 loop reads CAIRGQDGSYEQYF. CDR3 DNA: TGTGCCATACGCGGACAGGACGGTTCTTACGAGCAGTACTTC.